This T cell receptor beta chain was retrieved from a study of OX40 agonist ivuxolimab in advanced cancers. Notes on the research overall: The costimulatory receptor OX40 (CD134) was targeted by ivuxolimab, a fully human IgG2 agonistic monoclonal antibody. Partial responses occurred in three dose-escalation patients, of whom one had hepatocellular carcinoma and two had cutaneous melanoma. A male proportion of 82.7% and a mean age of 60 years, ranging from about 23 to 90, were recorded for the dose-escalation cohort. The paper covers the monotherapy dose-escalation part of the phase I ivuxolimab trial, which included N of about 50 patients. Intravenous ivuxolimab was administered to patients every 2 weeks at six dose levels: 0.01, 0.1, 0.3, 1.5, 3 and 10 mg/kg. Patients were allowed to have had prior anti-PD-1, anti-PD-L1 or anti-CTLA-4 therapy, and 30% to 50% of the dose-escalation patients had previously received checkpoint inhibitors. The point of sequencing TCRbeta in the periphery was to test whether ivuxolimab changed TCR sequence diversity and drove clonal T-cell expansion. Of the approximately 50 patients in dose escalation, some 19 had hepatocellular carcinoma, some 15 had melanoma, 9 had renal cell carcinoma and 9 had head and neck cancer. The paper's findings and limits, for the study overall: After ivuxolimab, more expanded clones were found on average in CD8+ T cells than in CD4+ T cells. In the 0.1-3.0 mg/kg groups, partial responders were among the patients with the lowest normalized peripheral clonal expansion, particularly in CD8+ T cells. Antigen specificity was not determined for the clonally expanded peripheral T cells. At doses from 0.1 to 3.0 mg/kg, clonal expansion was seen in both CD4+ and CD8+ blood T cells between baseline and week 6. Low levels of normalized T-cell clonal expansion were also seen in some patients who did not respond.

To sequence the TCRbeta CDR3 region, genomic DNA was isolated from the sorted cells. The immunoSEQ Assay was used for sequencing of TCRbeta CDR3 regions. The clones in this table, taken by TCRdb from immuneACCESS, are in-frame only. Not every clone is retained; where verified, under half of the shortfall comes from an unresolved V gene, and the cause of the rest is unknown. The sample yields 36,000 or so clones; around 80% were counted once. The ten largest clones take up 11% of the sample. Patients with autoimmune disease history or receiving systemic immunosuppression were excluded from the trial. Peripheral blood for TCR sequencing was drawn from every dose cohort at baseline, at cycle 4 day 1 and at cycle 7 day 1. Samples were obtained from an open-label, multicenter, first-in-human phase I dose-escalation trial of ivuxolimab. The trial enrolled adults with locally advanced or metastatic head and neck squamous cell, hepatocellular, melanoma or renal cell carcinoma. Before TCR sequencing, CD4+ T cells and CD8+ T cells were sorted from peripheral blood as separate populations.

CDR1 is given as SGHRS and CDR2 as YFSETQ, both from the germline V gene. V was cut back by 0 bases and J by 3 bases, leaving a gap of 9 bases between them. From the cysteine through the phenylalanine, the CDR3 covers 14 amino acids. The read is trimmed to its CDR3 DNA, 42 bases read in frame from base 1. Remarks on this clone: Its binding antigen is unknown. The record has no base qualities; no much larger clone is one base away.

The TCR originated in an adult with an advanced solid tumor such as melanoma, head and neck, liver or kidney cancer. This chain joins TRBV5-1 to TRBJ1-1, and possibly TRBD1, on 5 matching bases. The specimen was CD4+ or CD8+ T cells sorted from blood, collected in a trial of the OX40 agonist ivuxolimab. The bases are TGCGCCAGCAGCTTGGAGCAGGGCGACACTGAAGCTTTCTTT. Its protein product is CASSLEQGDTEAFF.